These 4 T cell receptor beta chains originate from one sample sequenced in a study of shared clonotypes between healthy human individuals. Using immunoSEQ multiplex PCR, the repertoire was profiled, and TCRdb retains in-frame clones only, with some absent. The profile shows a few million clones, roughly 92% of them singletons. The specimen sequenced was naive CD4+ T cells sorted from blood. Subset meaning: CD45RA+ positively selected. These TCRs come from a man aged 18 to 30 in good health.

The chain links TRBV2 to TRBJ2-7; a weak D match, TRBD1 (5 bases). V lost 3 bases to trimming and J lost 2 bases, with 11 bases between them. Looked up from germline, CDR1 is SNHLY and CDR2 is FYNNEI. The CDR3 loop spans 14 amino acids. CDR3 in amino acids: CASSDQGITYEQYF. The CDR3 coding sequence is TGTGCCAGCAGTGACCAGGGAATTACCTACGAGCAGTACTTC.

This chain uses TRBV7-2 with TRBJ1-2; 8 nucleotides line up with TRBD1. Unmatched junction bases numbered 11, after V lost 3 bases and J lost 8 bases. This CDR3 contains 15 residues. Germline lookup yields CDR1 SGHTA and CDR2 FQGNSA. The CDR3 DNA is TGTGCCAGCAGCTTTAGTGGGCAGGGGGCGGGAGGCTACACCTTC. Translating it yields CASSFSGQGAGGYTF.

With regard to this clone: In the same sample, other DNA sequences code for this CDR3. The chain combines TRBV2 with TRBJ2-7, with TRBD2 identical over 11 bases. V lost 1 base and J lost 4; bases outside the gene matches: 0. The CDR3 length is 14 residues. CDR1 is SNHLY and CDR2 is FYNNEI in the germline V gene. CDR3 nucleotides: TGTGCCAGCAGTGAAGTAGCGGGAGGGTACGAGCAGTACTTC. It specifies CASSEVAGGYEQYF.

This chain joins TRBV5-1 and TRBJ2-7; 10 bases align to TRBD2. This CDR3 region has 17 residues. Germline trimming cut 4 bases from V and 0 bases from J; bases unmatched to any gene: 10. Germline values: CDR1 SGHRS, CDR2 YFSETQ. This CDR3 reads CASSPKGLAGVSYEQYF. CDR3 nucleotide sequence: TGCGCCAGCAGCCCGAAGGGGCTAGCGGGAGTCTCCTACGAGCAGTACTTC.